A single sample is the source of the 23 T cell receptor beta chains below, sequenced in a study of Ad26.COV2.S vaccination and SARS-CoV-2 variants. Treatment denoted: around 19 received Ad26.COV2.S at low or high dose, single or two shots; about 5 received placebo; per-sample allocation not given. The study sampled participants on day 63 after the first vaccine or placebo injection. Sequencing used immunoSEQ multiplex PCR; TCRdb keeps in-frame clones, though not all of them. The sample carries hundreds of thousands of clones, roughly nine tenths recorded once. The sample consisted of peripheral blood, taken in a trial of Ad26.COV2.S vaccine versus placebo. Receptor source: a person between 18 and 60 years old who received the Ad26.COV2.S COVID-19 vaccine or a placebo.

The chain links TRBV27 to TRBJ2-3; D is ambiguous. The CDR3 covers 15 residues. V lost 1 base, J lost 1 base, and 9 bases lay in between. CDR1 MNHEY and CDR2 SMNVEV come from the germline V gene (reference sequence). For the CDR3, the DNA is TGTGCCAGCAGTTTATTTGGGCGCGGCACAGATACGCAGTATTTT. Translation: CASSLFGRGTDTQYF.

This chain links TRBV5-4 with TRBJ2-5; either TRBD1 or TRBD2 may supply D (5 bases each). V lost 0 bases and J lost 5, with 17 bases in between. The CDR3 has 16 amino acids. Germline V gene data show CDR1 as SGHNT and CDR2 as YYREEE (reference sequence). The CDR3 DNA follows: TGTGCCAGCAGCTTGGCCGGGACGGCCTTGGGGGAGACCCAGTACTTC. Its translation: CASSLAGTALGETQYF.

Here the CDR3 DNA reads TGTGCCAGCAGTTACGGGAGGGTGGATGGCTACACCTTC. It specifies CASSYGRVDGYTF. This chain links TRBV6-2 or TRBV6-3 with TRBJ1-2; D is uncertain. The CDR3 contains 13 residues. V dropped 2 bases and J dropped 6 bases, with 10 bases sitting between them. Germline CDR1 is MNHEY and CDR2 is SVGEGT.

The chain has TRBV6-1 and TRBJ2-3; 14 bases map to TRBD2. With V trimmed by 3 bases and J by 4 bases, 3 bases remained unmatched. This CDR3 has 16 residues. Germline V gene sequence: CDR1 MNHNS, CDR2 SASEGT. As DNA, the CDR3 is TGTGCCAGCAGTGAGACTAGCGGGGGGGCCGCAGATACGCAGTATTTT. Amino acid sequence: CASSETSGGAADTQYF.

Of note for this clone: One end of the junction is discordant with germline, which a read error may explain. The DNA of the CDR3 is TGTGCCAGCAGTTACTCACCTAAGGTCACCGCGGAGCTGTTTTTT. Translated: CASSYSPKVTAELFF. The chain employs TRBV6-5 and TRBJ2-2; no clear D gene. This CDR3 has 15 residues. Looked up from germline, CDR1 is MNHEY and CDR2 is SVGAGI.

The CDR3 loop is CASTDYDQPQHF. The CDR3, as DNA: TGTGCCAGCACGGACTACGATCAGCCCCAGCATTTT. The rearrangement joins TRBV6-5 to TRBJ1-5; D is unclear. V gave up 7 bases and J gave up 5 bases, with 9 bases separating them. Germline CDR1 MNHEY, CDR2 SVGAGI. There are 12 residues in the CDR3.

J is TRBJ2-4 and V is TRBV7-9; the D gene is possibly TRBD1 (5 bases). V lost 3 bases, J lost 4 bases, and 10 bases lay in between. The CDR3 length is 14 residues. Germline CDR1 reads SEHNR; CDR2 reads FQNEAQ (reference sequence). CDR3: CASSFTGMKNIQYF. The CDR3 DNA follows: TGTGCCAGCAGCTTCACAGGAATGAAAAACATTCAGTACTTC.

The chain uses TRBV7-9 and TRBJ2-1; unclear D gene. This CDR3 is built from 13 residues. Trimming removed 2 bases at V and 1 base at J, with 3 bases between. Looked up from germline, CDR1 is SEHNR and CDR2 is FQNEAQ (reference sequence). Written as DNA, the CDR3 is TGTGCCAGCAGCTTACAATCCTACAATGAGCAGTTCTTC. Its translation: CASSLQSYNEQFF.

The V gene is TRBV7-2, the J gene TRBJ1-1; the D gene is possibly TRBD1 (5 bases). V lost 5 bases, J lost 4 bases, and 14 bases lay in between. The CDR3 has 14 amino acids. Germline V CDR1 and CDR2: SGHTA, FQGNSA. In DNA, the CDR3 is TGTGCCAGCAGCCTCGACAGCCGGGGCACTGAAGCTTTCTTT. Translated: CASSLDSRGTEAFF.

The V and J genes are TRBV5-6 and TRBJ1-2; 9 nucleotides match TRBD1. Trimming took 0 bases from V and 7 from J; bases not matched to a gene: 7. The germline V gene encodes CDR1 SGHDT and CDR2 YYEEEE. The CDR3 consists of 15 residues. The CDR3 spells CASSLGDRDEAGYTF. CDR3 DNA sequence: TGTGCCAGCAGCTTGGGGGACAGGGACGAGGCTGGCTACACCTTC. The variable domain in full, with the rest retrieved from reference TRBV5-6 and TRBJ1-2, is DAGVTQSPTHLIKTRGQQVTLRCSPKSGHDTVSWYQQALGQGPQFIFQYYEEEERQRGNFPDRFSGHQFPNYSSELNVNALLLGDSALYLCASSLGDRDEAGYTFGSGTRLTVV.

The V call is TRBV5-1, the J call TRBJ2-5, with 11 bases aligning to TRBD2. CDR3 length: 15 amino acids. Per germline, CDR1 SGHRS and CDR2 YFSETQ. Trimming removed 4 bases from V and 2 bases from J; junction bases left unmatched: 4. This chain's CDR3 is CASSVRLAGQETQYF. The CDR3 DNA follows: TGCGCCAGCAGCGTCCGACTAGCGGGGCAAGAGACCCAGTACTTC.

This clone has only one observation. The rearrangement links TRBV29-1 to TRBJ1-3; D is undetermined. V lost 4 bases and J lost 3, with 13 bases in between. CDR3 length: 14 residues. From germline, CDR1 is SQVTM and CDR2 ANQGSEA. CDR3 region: CSVVGPTLGNTIYF. The CDR3 bases are TGCAGCGTTGTCGGTCCGACACTTGGAAACACCATATATTTT. Variable domain in full (rest from reference TRBV29-1 and TRBJ1-3): SAVISQKPSRDICQRGTSLTIQCQVDSQVTMMFWYRQQPGQSLTLIATANQGSEATYESGFVIDKFPISRPNLTFSTLTVSNMSPEDSSIYLCSVVGPTLGNTIYFGEGSWLTVV.

This chain connects TRBV7-2 to TRBJ1-5; no firm D call. The CDR3 is 16 amino acids. Between the trimmed V and J ends, which lost 5 bases and 5 bases, there was a span of 19 bases. Germline V gene data show CDR1 as SGHTA and CDR2 as FQGNSA. CDR3 nucleotide sequence: TGTGCCAGCAGCCAGAGCTCCTTTGCGGATGATCAGCCCCAGCATTTT. Its translation is CASSQSSFADDQPQHF.

V usage is TRBV6-5 and J usage is TRBJ1-2, with unresolved D. Trimming took 6 bases from V and 2 from J, leaving 13 bases between them. There are 14 residues in the CDR3. Germline values: CDR1 MNHEY, CDR2 SVGAGI. CDR3 nucleotide sequence: TGTGCCAGCAGCCGAAGTACAGTCAACTATGGCTACACCTTC. Its translation is CASSRSTVNYGYTF.

The sample holds one count of this clone. The V gene is TRBV4-3, the J gene TRBJ1-2; possible D gene TRBD1, 5 bases. Between the trimmed V and J ends, which lost 1 base and 5 bases, there was a span of 14 bases. Germline CDR1 and CDR2: LGHNA and YSLEER. The CDR3 is 15 residues long. CDR3 amino acids: CASSQGLGRDYGYTF. The CDR3 nucleotides read TGCGCCAGCAGCCAAGGACTGGGACGGGATTATGGCTACACCTTC.

V is TRBV20-1 and J is TRBJ2-1; no definite D call. The V end was cut by 3 bases, the J end by 0 bases, with 9 bases between. The CDR3 covers 14 residues. The germline V gene encodes CDR1 DFQATT and CDR2 SNEGSKA (reference sequence). The CDR3 is CSASMGNSYNEQFF. As DNA, the CDR3 is TGCAGTGCTAGTATGGGAAACTCCTACAATGAGCAGTTCTTC.

This chain uses TRBV5-1 with TRBJ1-3; D gene unclear. The CDR3 covers 16 residues. Germline V gene data show CDR1 as SGHRS and CDR2 as YFSETQ. Deletions cut 0 bases from V and 0 bases from J, with 10 bases between. CDR3: CASSLVSLVSGNTIYF. CDR3 DNA sequence: TGCGCCAGCAGCTTGGTGAGCCTCGTCTCTGGAAACACCATATATTTT.

The chain is built from TRBV6-6 and TRBJ2-7; D is ambiguous. Germline V gene data show CDR1 as MNHNY and CDR2 as SVGAGI (reference sequence). V was pared by 2 bases and J by 2 bases, with 10 bases between. The CDR3 has 14 residues. CDR3 amino acids: CASSYGQVTYEQYF. In DNA, the CDR3 is TGTGCCAGCAGTTACGGCCAGGTTACCTACGAGCAGTACTTC.

This sequence joins TRBV9 and TRBJ1-2; a weak D match, TRBD1 (6 bases). V lost 5 bases to trimming and J lost 3 bases, with 17 bases between them. CDR1 and CDR2 (germline): SGDLS, YYNGEE. This CDR3 region has 15 residues. CDR3 nucleotides: TGTGCCAGCAGTATCACGGGACACCCGGACTATGGCTACACCTTC. This encodes CASSITGHPDYGYTF.

This clone appeared once. The V gene is TRBV19, the J gene TRBJ2-1; the D gene is possibly TRBD2 (6 bases). Trimming removed 2 bases at V and 4 bases at J, with 18 bases between. The CDR3 runs 17 residues. CDR1 and CDR2 from the germline V gene are LNHDA and SQIVND (reference sequence). DNA for the CDR3: TGTGCCAGTAGTATATTGGCAGGACGGGGACTGTACAATGAGCAGTTCTTC. Translated: CASSILAGRGLYNEQFF.

The rearrangement uses TRBV7-3 and TRBJ2-1; D is possibly TRBD1 (6 bases). Germline CDR1 is SGHTA and CDR2 is FQGTGA. CDR3 size: 14 residues. Deletions cut 1 base from V and 4 bases from J, with 8 bases between. The CDR3: CASSLKTGYNEQFF. The CDR3 region has the DNA TGTGCCAGCAGCTTAAAGACAGGTTACAATGAGCAGTTCTTC.

The rearrangement uses TRBV4-3 and TRBJ2-2; 9 nucleotides agree with TRBD2. The V and J ends lost 4 bases and 5 bases, in that order; junction bases with no gene match: 8. Germline V gives CDR1 LGHNA, CDR2 YSLEER. The CDR3 is made up of 16 amino acids. The CDR3 sequence is CASSPLSGRSTGELFF. The CDR3 DNA follows: TGCGCCAGCAGCCCCCTTAGCGGGAGATCGACCGGGGAGCTGTTTTTT.

The chain links TRBV6-5 to TRBJ2-2; D is perhaps TRBD1 or TRBD2 (6 bases each). Between the trimmed V and J ends, which lost 7 bases and 7 bases, there was a span of 19 bases. Germline values: CDR1 MNHEY, CDR2 SVGAGI. There are 15 residues in the CDR3. The CDR3 reads CASMATGGRNGELFF. The CDR3 bases are TGTGCCAGCATGGCGACCGGGGGCCGGAACGGGGAGCTGTTTTTT.